This T cell receptor beta chain was captured in a study of a mutant IDH1 vaccine in newly diagnosed glioma. Study-level information: The study started vaccination 4-6 weeks after radiotherapy alone, or with temozolomide cycles. Of the patients given treatment, around 60% were male and around 40% were female, and a mean age of approximately 37 years was recorded. Study-wide findings and caveats: Pseudoprogression apparently tracked independently of changes in top peripheral T cell clonotypes.

A note on this clone: Antigen specificity is unknown.

Time point meaning: week 5, during vaccination. A single vaccine dose contained 300 ug of mutant IDH1 20-mer peptide, and topical imiquimod was used with it. The assay was immunoSEQ multiplex PCR, and TCRdb's table has in-frame clones only and misses some. Of about 60,000 clones listed, about 88% are singletons. The starting material was PBMCs, obtained from a glioma patient whose treatment included an IDH1 peptide vaccine. The clonotype was recovered from a woman aged 45 to 65 with glioma.

The CDR3 coding sequence is TGTGCCAGCAGCGTAGGAGTCCTTGGGACAGATACGCAGTATTTT. Residues: CASSVGVLGTDTQYF. The V gene is TRBV9, the J gene TRBJ2-3; the D is unclear. The CDR3 runs to 15 residues. The germline gives CDR1 SGDLS, CDR2 YYNGEE. V lost 0 bases to trimming and J lost 3 bases, with 11 bases between them.